Shown below are 24 T cell receptor beta chains from a single sample sequenced in a study of identical twins. Each CDR3 protein is one row after TCRdb ran MiXCR on the 5' RACE reads. There are 700,000 to 950,000 distinct CDR3 sequences in the sample; roughly 12% occur only once, and under 2% lies in the top ten. These data were also filed under a second study, of yellow fever vaccine responses in identical twins.

The sequenced sample consisted of PBMCs. The receptors originated from a woman younger than 35 in good health.

In its sample, this clonotype was seen many times. The CDR3 sequence: CASESPGGTIYF. In DNA, the CDR3 is TGTGCCAGCGAAAGCCCAGGCGGCACCATATATTTT. This chain connects TRBV6-6 to TRBJ1-3; D is ambiguous. V was trimmed by 8 bases and J by 9 bases, leaving 14 bases between them. The germline V gene has CDR1 MNHNY and CDR2 SVGAGI (reference sequence). CDR3 length: 12 amino acids.

This clonotype was recorded a few times. The chain uses TRBV7-8 and TRBJ2-7; TRBD2 aligns across 14 bases. The CDR3 has 19 residues. Trimming removed 1 base from V and 0 bases from J; junction bases left unmatched: 8. CDR1 is SGHVS, CDR2 FQNEAQ, per germline. The CDR3 region has the DNA TGTGCCAGCAGCTTAGGTCTCGGGACTAGCGGGGGAAGCTCCTACGAGCAGTACGTC. Amino acids: CASSLGLGTSGGSSYEQYV.

This sequence joins TRBV28 and TRBJ2-5, with 12 bases identical to TRBD2. The germline V gene encodes CDR1 MDHEN and CDR2 SYDVKM. CDR3 length equals 15 residues. Germline trimming cut 5 bases from V and 5 bases from J; bases unmatched to any gene: 6. Here the CDR3 reads CASSARTSGVETQYF. The CDR3 region has the DNA TGTGCCAGCAGTGCCCGGACTAGCGGGGTCGAGACCCAGTACTTC.

This clonotype came up a few times. The chain recombines TRBV3-1 with TRBJ2-6; 9 nucleotides match TRBD1. Trimming at V came to 1 base and at J to 2 bases, leaving 6 bases not matched to a gene. Germline-derived CDR1 and CDR2 are LGHDT and YNNKEL (reference sequence). This CDR3 is 18 amino acids long. The CDR3 reads CASSQGGQGITGANVLTF. In nucleotides, the CDR3 is TGTGCCAGCAGCCAAGGAGGACAGGGGATAACTGGGGCCAACGTCCTGACTTTC.

The chain is built from TRBV5-1 and TRBJ2-3, with 9 nucleotides matching TRBD2. From germline, CDR1 is SGHRS and CDR2 YFSETQ. CDR3 length equals 15 residues. V dropped 1 base and J dropped 6; count of bases not matched to a gene: 6. For the CDR3, the DNA is TGCGCCAGCAGCTTGCCAGCGGGGGGAGGCGATACGCAGTATTTT. It encodes CASSLPAGGGDTQYF.

As DNA, the CDR3 is TGTGCCAGCAGCCGGAGACAGGTCCAAGAGACCCAGTACTTC. Translating it yields CASSRRQVQETQYF. The chain links TRBV14 to TRBJ2-5; TRBD1 is a possible D gene (6 bases). Germline values: CDR1 SGHDN, CDR2 FVKESK. The CDR3 has 14 residues. Trimming stripped 4 bases from V and 1 base from J, with 10 bases between.

This clonotype was counted between two and nine times. V gene TRBV5-1 combines with J gene TRBJ2-7; 12 bases match TRBD2. The CDR3 covers 17 residues. The V gene end was trimmed by 7 bases and the J gene end by 0 bases; junction bases not matched to a gene: 11. The V gene's germline CDR1 is SGHRS and CDR2 YFSETQ. CDR3 sequence reads: CASHNQGLAGSSYEQYF. The CDR3 bases are TGCGCCAGCCATAACCAAGGACTAGCGGGAAGCTCCTACGAGCAGTACTTC.

Many counts were recorded for this clonotype. CDR3 protein: CSASLRLAHDQDTQYF. CDR3 coding DNA: TGCAGTGCTAGTCTCAGACTAGCCCACGATCAGGATACGCAGTATTTT. The chain uses TRBV20-1 and TRBJ2-3, with TRBD2 identical over 7 bases. V trimming: 3 bases; J trimming: 6 bases; junction bases outside the gene matches: 15. Germline CDR1 is DFQATT and CDR2 is SNEGSKA (reference sequence). CDR3 length equals 16 residues.

This clonotype appeared a few times. The chain couples TRBV10-2 to TRBJ2-5; 8 bases match TRBD2. The CDR3 spans 15 residues. Germline trimming cut 6 bases from V and 1 base from J; bases unmatched to any gene: 7. Germline values: CDR1 WSHSY, CDR2 SAAADI. The CDR3 DNA follows: TGCGCCAGCAGCGATCACGGGGGGGTCCAAGAGACCCAGTACTTC. The encoded protein is CASSDHGGVQETQYF.

This clonotype was counted ten times or more. This chain links TRBV24-1 with TRBJ1-2, with D perhaps matching TRBD1 (5 bases). Germline values: CDR1 KGHDR, CDR2 SFDVKD. Trimming stripped 4 bases from V and 3 bases from J, with 17 bases between. The CDR3 is 16 residues long. The CDR3 coding sequence is TGTGCCACCAGTGAGCCTCAGGGAGGAGGCTACTATGGCTACACCTTC. Translating gives CATSEPQGGGYYGYTF.

This clonotype was counted ten times or more. This sequence joins TRBV12-3 or TRBV12-4 and TRBJ2-3; D may be TRBD2 (6 bases). With 8 bases removed from V and 0 bases from J, the gap between germline ends came to 12 bases. The CDR3 has 14 residues. CDR3 in amino acids: CASREYLSTDTQYF. The CDR3 DNA sequence: TGTGCCAGCCGGGAGTATCTTAGCACAGATACGCAGTATTTT.

The gene calls are TRBV29-1 and TRBJ2-2; TRBD2 is a possible D gene (6 bases). Trimming left V 3 bases short and J 6 bases short, with 14 bases between. Germline lookup yields CDR1 SQVTM and CDR2 ANQGSEA. This CDR3 is built from 14 residues. CDR3 amino acids: CSVDIGGKAGELFF. The CDR3 region has the DNA TGCAGCGTTGATATTGGCGGGAAGGCCGGGGAGCTGTTTTTT.

This chain links TRBV11-3 with TRBJ2-7; TRBD1 matches at 7 bases. The CDR3 consists of 13 residues. The germline CDR1 and CDR2 sequences are SGHNT and YENEEA. V lost 6 bases, J lost 1 base, and 3 bases stayed unmatched. The CDR3 loop reads CASRAGGSYEQYF. The CDR3 coding sequence is TGTGCCAGCAGGGCAGGGGGATCCTACGAGCAGTACTTC.

This clonotype was recorded a few times. The V gene is TRBV6-1, the J gene TRBJ2-5; no firm D call. V lost 6 bases, J lost 1 base, and 12 bases lay in between. CDR1 and CDR2 from the germline V gene are MNHNS and SASEGT. The CDR3 loop spans 14 amino acids. The DNA for the CDR3 is TGTGCCAGCAGCGACGGCTCGACCCAAGAGACCCAGTACTTC. Residues: CASSDGSTQETQYF.

This clonotype was counted a few times. The chain couples TRBV4-2 to TRBJ2-2; TRBD2 is a possible D gene (6 bases). From germline, CDR1 is LGHNA and CDR2 YNFKEQ. V lost 0 bases, J lost 6 bases, and 11 bases lay in between. The CDR3 loop spans 15 amino acids. For the CDR3, the DNA is TGTGCCAGCAGCCAAGATAGGCGGGACTCCGGGGAGCTGTTTTTT. It is translated as CASSQDRRDSGELFF.

The sample holds a few counts of this clonotype. The chain uses TRBV6-1 and TRBJ2-5; D remains unclear. This CDR3 spans 15 amino acids. The ends were cut back, 2 bases at V and 5 bases at J, with 15 bases in the middle. Germline V CDR1 and CDR2: MNHNS, SASEGT. Written as DNA, the CDR3 is TGTGCCAGCAGTGAATACCCCCCCCCACGGGAGACCCAGTACTTC. Its translation is CASSEYPPPRETQYF.

This clonotype has only a few counts. This chain connects TRBV15 to TRBJ2-3; TRBD2 might be the D (6 bases). Trimming shortened V by 1 base and J by 2 bases, and 10 bases separated the two germline ends. Germline lookup yields CDR1 LNHNV and CDR2 YYDKDF (reference sequence). The CDR3 consists of 15 residues. CDR3 in amino acids: CATSRVTGATDTQYF. CDR3 in DNA: TGTGCCACCAGCAGAGTGACGGGAGCCACAGATACGCAGTATTTT.

A few counts support this clonotype. The V gene is TRBV12-3 or TRBV12-4, the J gene TRBJ2-2; 7 positions match TRBD1. With 5 bases clipped from V and 6 bases from J, the junction kept 15 bases outside the gene matches. The CDR3 sequence is 17 residues long. The CDR3 loop is CASSPRIRDRAPGELFF. The CDR3 nucleotides read TGTGCCAGCAGTCCACGCATCCGCGACAGGGCCCCCGGGGAGCTGTTTTTT.

This clonotype occurred once. V usage is TRBV6-5 and J usage is TRBJ1-6; D remains ambiguous. The V gene's germline CDR1 is MNHEY and CDR2 SVGAGI. The CDR3 length is 13 residues. The germline V and J ends were trimmed by 2 bases and 9 bases, with 8 bases remaining between them. The DNA of the CDR3 is TGTGCCAGCAGTTACGGTTTGGGTTCACCCCTCCACTTT. Amino acids: CASSYGLGSPLHF.

The chain has TRBV2 and TRBJ2-1; tentative D call: TRBD1 (5 bases). This CDR3 contains 14 residues. In germline, CDR1 is SNHLY, CDR2 FYNNEI. Trimming took 2 bases from V and 6 from J, leaving 11 bases between them. Written as DNA, the CDR3 is TGTGCCAGCAGTGAAAGCAGGGTAAGCAATGAGCAGTTCTTC. It is translated as CASSESRVSNEQFF.

Many counts were recorded for this clonotype. The chain uses TRBV5-1 and TRBJ2-3; unclear D gene. CDR1 SGHRS and CDR2 YFSETQ come from the germline V gene. V dropped 0 bases and J dropped 3 bases, with 11 bases sitting between them. The CDR3 is 15 amino acids. This chain's CDR3 is CASSLAAIRTDTQYF. CDR3 bases: TGCGCCAGCAGCTTGGCGGCGATACGAACAGATACGCAGTATTTT. The whole variable domain, filled in from reference TRBV5-1 and TRBJ2-3, reads KAGVTQTPRYLIKTRGQQVTLSCSPISGHRSVSWYQQTPGQGLQFLFEYFSETQRNKGNFPGRFSGRQFSNSRSEMNVSTLELGDSALYLCASSLAAIRTDTQYFGPGTRLTVL.

The CDR3 coding sequence is TGTGCCAGCAGCAATTCCGAAAAACTGTTTTTT. Its translation: CASSNSEKLFF. The chain has TRBV21-1 and TRBJ1-4. TRBV21-1 is reported as a pseudogene. The CDR3 is 11 residues long.

This sequence joins TRBV3-1 and TRBJ2-5; TRBD2 aligns across 12 bases. The CDR3 sequence is 15 residues long. The germline V gene encodes CDR1 LGHDT and CDR2 YNNKEL (reference sequence). The ends lost 4 bases at V and 4 bases at J; junction bases unmatched: 4. CDR3 nucleotide sequence: TGTGCCAGCAGCCGGACTAGCGGGAACGGAGAGACCCAGTACTTC. It codes for CASSRTSGNGETQYF.

The table lists this clonotype with many counts. The chain combines TRBV6-1 with TRBJ2-3; 8 bases map to TRBD2. This CDR3 is built from 14 residues. J was trimmed by 2 bases and V by 5 bases; bases with no gene match: 3. Germline V gene data show CDR1 as MNHNS and CDR2 as SASEGT. CDR3 loop: CASSSSGNTDTQYF. The CDR3 nucleotides read TGTGCCAGCAGTAGTAGCGGGAACACAGATACGCAGTATTTT.